The clone carrying this T cell receptor beta chain was picked up many times. The antigen is not known. Germline V gene lookup returns CDR1 LNHDA and CDR2 SQIVND (reference sequence). The CDR3 loop spans 14 amino acids. Trimming took 8 bases from V and 8 from J, leaving 19 bases between them. TCR beta VDJ and CDR3 profiling used genomic DNA as template. TCRdb itself ran the reads through MiXCR, one entry per CDR3 protein. The data hold some 140,000 distinct CDR3 sequences, with roughly half observed a single time. Flow cytometry had shown expanded CD8+CD57+ cells in the patients chosen for sequencing. Each patient had severe acquired aplastic anemia. None of the patients had been given any therapy when their blood was sampled. This entry comes from a study of CD8+CD57+ T cells in acquired aplastic anemia. As for the study in general: Sorted CD4+ and CD8+ cells yielded DNA averaging around 3.5 ug.

Study observations and caveats: Significant differences in CD8+ Simpson's diversity were not observed between patients and controls.

Sequencing was performed on sorted CD4+, CD8+, or CD8+CD57+ T cells (not recorded which) from PBMCs. The source is a human donor with aplastic anemia. This chain connects TRBV19 to TRBJ2-4; possible D gene TRBD2, 7 bases. CDR3 in amino acids: CASGGGAVKDIQYF. The CDR3 DNA sequence: TGTGCCAGTGGGGGGGGGGCAGTTAAGGACATTCAGTACTTC.